This T cell receptor (beta chain) was identified in a study of T cells after posttransplantation cyclophosphamide. Study-level results: Later blood repertoires were often dominated by clones from the donor CD8+ memory compartment. Recipient CMV seropositivity and CMV reactivation strongly tracked TRB clonality.

This related bone marrow graft donor gave peripheral blood on the day of marrow donation. This table comes from immunoSEQ multiplex PCR, and its TCRdb copy is limited to in-frame clones, with some not included. The sample gives tens of thousands of clones, approximately 92% of which show up once; about 3% is in the top ten. Germline V lookup: CDR1 SNHLY, CDR2 FYNNEI. V shed 6 bases and J 7 bases; nucleotides not matched to a gene: 13. This CDR3 comprises 15 residues. This clone came up once. Its matching antigen is unknown. The clonotype was recovered from a woman aged 25 to 45 in good health and a related stem cell transplant donor. Sequencing used PBMCs. The chain is built from TRBV2 and TRBJ1-2; 8 bases match TRBD1. The CDR3 DNA reads as TGTGCCAGCAGGTCGCCGGGACAGGTTTTGGGTGGCTACACCTTC. It yields the protein CASRSPGQVLGGYTF.